This T cell receptor beta chain was obtained from a study of T cells in Graves' hyperthyroidism and ophthalmopathy. Study-level points and caveats: Most thyroid clonotypes expanded above 0.001 appeared in blood too.

Among the patients, aged 18 to 65, hyperthyroidism was newly diagnosed and had lasted under 2 months. Any patient presenting with uncontrolled infection, other autoimmune disease, pregnancy or lactation was left out. V trimming: 5 bases; J trimming: 4 bases; junction bases outside the gene matches: 6. The CDR3 totals 15 residues. CDR1 and CDR2 from the germline V gene are SEHNR and FQNEAQ (reference sequence). TCR beta CDR3 sequences were amplified from RNA transcripts. A set of HTBI primers served as the primers for a first-round RT-PCR of the TCR CDR3. Each CDR3 protein is one row after TCRdb ran MiXCR on the multiplex PCR reads. The sample has hundreds of thousands of distinct CDR3 sequences; 35% to 55% are singletons. This clonotype was counted a single time. What it binds is not known.

This receptor was taken from a woman between 18 and 29 years old with Graves' hyperthyroidism. The material sequenced was peripheral blood or thyroid tissue (not recorded which). The V gene is TRBV7-9, the J gene TRBJ1-3; the match to TRBD1 covers 9 bases. The CDR3 is CASSVGTGRGNTIYF. In DNA, the CDR3 is TGTGCCAGCAGCGTCGGGACAGGGAGAGGAAACACCATATATTTT.